This TCR beta chain was recorded in a study of blood T cell repertoires in COVID-19. Overall study context: There were acute and convalescent COVID-19 samples, and they came from the United States, Italy and Spain.

Generated by immunoSEQ multiplex PCR, the TCRdb table keeps only in-frame clones and is missing some. The sample has 150,000 or so clones, 82% seen once. Germline V gene lookup returns CDR1 MDHEN and CDR2 SYDVKM. This CDR3 is 14 amino acids long. Germline trimming cut 2 bases from V and 2 bases from J; bases unmatched to any gene: 2. Sequenced sample: peripheral blood. The rearrangement joins TRBV28 to TRBJ2-7, with 8 bases lining up with TRBD1. The sequence came from a woman in her seventies with acute or convalescent COVID-19. DNA for the CDR3: TGTGCCAGCAGTTTAAGGACAGGGCCCTACGAGCAGTACTTC. Translated: CASSLRTGPYEQYF.